This TCR beta chain was captured by sequencing in a study of blood T cell repertoires in COVID-19. Repertoires were generated with immunoSEQ multiplex PCR, while TCRdb's copy carries only in-frame clones and drops some. The sample includes about 310,000 clones, 90% of them seen just once. The CDR3 sequence is 13 residues long. With 5 bases removed from V and 5 bases from J, the gap between germline ends came to 10 bases. Germline V lookup: CDR1 MNHEY, CDR2 SVGEGT. Sample: peripheral blood. The chain is built from TRBV6-2 or TRBV6-3 and TRBJ1-5; D may be TRBD1 (6 bases). This clonotype was obtained from a woman between 40 and 50 years old with COVID-19, enrolled during active disease. The CDR3 is CASSRDIYQPQHF. The CDR3 DNA reads TGTGCCAGCAGTAGGGACATTTATCAGCCCCAGCATTTT.